This T cell receptor beta chain is from a study of CD8 T cells in Susac syndrome. Findings and caveats of the study: The authors found no clonal expansion in Susac syndrome CD4+ T cell repertoires.

In regard to this clonotype: The antigen is undetermined.

The germline V gene has CDR1 LGHNA and CDR2 YNFKEQ. The V and J ends lost 0 bases and 3 bases respectively, with 11 bases between them. The CDR3 is 15 amino acids. TEMRA cells were FACS-enriched, while CD8+ and CD4+ T cells were negatively isolated. After extraction with the RNeasy kit, about 0.5 to 1 ug of the RNA was reverse transcribed using random hexamers. TCRdb re-derived calls from the immunoSEQ multiplex PCR reads in MiXCR, one entry per CDR3 protein. This repertoire shows roughly 200,000 distinct CDR3 sequences, 85% to 95% found once; its top ten account for 0.1% to 0.13%. V gene TRBV4-2 combines with J gene TRBJ1-1, with no clear D. The specimen sequenced was CD4+ T cells from PBMCs. This receptor was obtained from a human donor with Susac syndrome. The CDR3 nucleotides read TGTGCCAGCAGCCAAGAAGGCGGTTCGGACACTGAAGCTTTCTTT. Protein: CASSQEGGSDTEAFF.